The 7 T cell receptor beta chains reported below all come from one sample, sequenced in a study of blood T cell repertoires in COVID-19. Some clones are missing from TCRdb's copy, which holds only in-frame ones; the method was immunoSEQ multiplex PCR. The table lists 77,000 or so clones, approximately 79% of them singletons, with 2.5% to 3% in the top ten. The source material was peripheral blood. The receptor source for this set is a human donor with acute or convalescent COVID-19. The donor label of this sample is uncertain.

This chain connects TRBV29-1 to TRBJ1-2, with 7 positions matching TRBD1. The CDR3 contains 16 residues. Germline values: CDR1 SQVTM, CDR2 ANQGSEA. The junction had 11 bases not matched to a gene; V was cut back by 0 bases and J by 4 bases. CDR3 amino acids: CSVEDRVEAGGYGYTF. The CDR3 DNA reads TGCAGCGTTGAAGATCGAGTGGAAGCAGGGGGCTATGGCTACACCTTC. The full variable domain, completed using reference TRBV29-1 and TRBJ1-2, is SAVISQKPSRDICQRGTSLTIQCQVDSQVTMMFWYRQQPGQSLTLIATANQGSEATYESGFVIDKFPISRPNLTFSTLTVSNMSPEDSSIYLCSVEDRVEAGGYGYTFGSGTRLTVV.

CDR3 in amino acids: CASSMSGGQGIVYYGYTF. Here the CDR3 DNA reads TGTGCCAGTAGTATGTCTGGGGGACAGGGCATCGTCTACTATGGCTACACCTTC. V gene TRBV19 combines with J gene TRBJ1-2; TRBD1 matches 9 bases. CDR3 size: 18 residues. Germline assignment: CDR1 LNHDA and CDR2 SQIVND (reference sequence). The J segment lost 3 bases and the V segment lost 3 bases, leaving 14 bases of the junction unmatched.

This clone was observed once. The J gene is TRBJ2-5, the V gene TRBV11-1, with a possible D match to TRBD1 (5 bases). CDR3 size: 16 residues. Germline values: CDR1 SGHAT, CDR2 FQDESV (reference sequence). V lost 0 bases and J 2 bases, leaving 13 bases between the germline ends. CDR3 in amino acids: CASSLALQGRQETQYF. The CDR3 DNA is TGTGCCAGCAGCTTAGCGCTTCAGGGTCGACAAGAGACCCAGTACTTC.

The chain carries TRBV7-2 and TRBJ1-5; D is undetermined. Trimming took off 1 base at V and 9 bases at J, with 10 bases between the two ends. This CDR3 contains 13 residues. Germline V gives CDR1 SGHTA, CDR2 FQGNSA. This chain's CDR3 is CASSLEGGGPQHF. CDR3 coding DNA: TGTGCCAGCAGCTTAGAGGGCGGAGGGCCCCAGCATTTT. The variable domain in full, completed from reference TRBV7-2 and TRBJ1-5, reads GAGVSQSPSNKVTEKGKDVELRCDPISGHTALYWYRQSLGQGLEFLIYFQGNSAPDKSGLPSDRFSAERTGGSVSTLTIQRTQQEDSAVYLCASSLEGGGPQHFGDGTRLSIL.

The chain carries TRBV27 and TRBJ2-7, with a possible D match to TRBD1 (6 bases). This CDR3 has 12 amino acids. Trimming pared 3 bases from V and 3 bases from J, leaving 6 bases between. Germline CDR1 is MNHEY and CDR2 is SMNVEV (reference sequence). The CDR3 here is CASSLDSYEQYF. The CDR3 coding sequence is TGTGCCAGCAGTTTGGACAGCTACGAGCAGTACTTC.

V is TRBV27 and J is TRBJ1-2; 7 bases are a match to TRBD1. Losses at the gene ends were 4 bases for V and 5 bases for J; bases not matched to a gene: 7. This CDR3 comprises 14 residues. Germline V gene sequence: CDR1 MNHEY, CDR2 SMNVEV (reference sequence). CDR3 residues: CASSSPDRSYGYTF. CDR3 nucleotides: TGTGCCAGCAGTTCCCCGGACAGGTCTTATGGCTACACCTTC.

The chain couples TRBV4-2 to TRBJ1-5; tentative D call: TRBD1 (6 bases). Between the trimmed V and J ends, which lost 5 bases and 2 bases, there was a span of 13 bases. The CDR3 runs 15 residues. The germline CDR1 and CDR2 sequences are LGHNA and YNFKEQ. The CDR3 sequence: CASSYAQGGNQPQHF. CDR3 sequence (DNA): TGTGCCAGCAGCTATGCACAGGGAGGCAATCAGCCCCAGCATTTT.